This T cell receptor (beta chain) was observed in a study of T cells expressing NK-cell markers. The CDR3 is 12 amino acids. CDR1 MNHEY and CDR2 SVGAGI come from the germline V gene. The authors made TCR beta cDNA libraries by 5'RACE template switching. This switching added a universal primer site and UMIs. TCRdb derives one entry per CDR3 protein from the 5' RACE reads, leaving out DNA. The table for this sample gives some 140,000 distinct CDR3 sequences. Input material: blood T cells: a sorted CD56 or NKG2C T cell subset, CD4+ or CD8+ T cells, or bulk PBMC T cells (not recorded which). This chain links TRBV6-5 with TRBJ2-2. The source of this sequence is a woman between 50 and 59 years old in good health. Here the CDR3 reads CASRFADGELFF.